This TCR beta chain derives from a study of early T cells in non-severe SARS-CoV-2 infection. Study at large: The sequenced material was bulk RNA from unsorted whole blood, and its chains were unpaired.

This clonotype turned up a few times. Its antigen is unidentified. General study results and limits: There was a bias toward anti-spike CD8 responses in VDJdb matching, which missed private and CD4 specificities.

The CDR3 has 13 amino acids. The germline V gene has CDR1 DFQATT and CDR2 SNEGSKA (reference sequence). Between the trimmed V and J ends, which lost 6 bases and 7 bases, there was a span of 19 bases. Attachment of unique molecular identifiers to individual cDNA molecules was performed. TCRdb re-derived calls from the 5' RACE reads in MiXCR, one entry per CDR3 protein. The table has 50,000 to 60,000 distinct CDR3 sequences, 6% to 8.5% seen once. The clonotype comes from an adult who was a healthcare worker with PCR-confirmed SARS-CoV-2 infection or an uninfected control (not recorded which). Sequencing input: whole blood. The rearrangement links TRBV20-1 to TRBJ2-7; TRBD1 is a possible D gene (6 bases). CDR3 residues: CSAERGSLSEQYF. DNA for the CDR3: TGCAGTGCCGAGAGGGGGAGCCTGAGTGAGCAGTACTTC.